The rows below give T cell receptor beta chains drawn from one sample of a study of shared clonotypes between healthy human individuals. The method was immunoSEQ multiplex PCR; TCRdb's version includes in-frame clones alone and lacks a portion of them. The data show under 2,500,000 clones, approximately 94% seen once. Material for sequencing was naive CD4+ T cells sorted from blood. These receptors originate from a young man in good health. CDR3s include the opening cysteine and the closing phenylalanine or tryptophan. Fields, in order: V gene, clone size, J gene, D gene, CDR3 DNA, CDR3 protein. D genes are given only for firm matches. Not every row has a clone size; where given, it reads once, few, many or a size class.

>TRBV11-2|.|TRBJ1-4|TRBD1
TGTGCCAGCAGCTCACAGGGGGTAACTAATGAAAAACTGTTTTTT
CASSSQGVTNEKLFF
>TRBV11-2|.|TRBJ1-1|.
TGTGCCAGCAGCTTAGAGTACAGGACTGAAGCTTTCTTT
CASSLEYRTEAFF
>TRBV7-8|.|TRBJ1-4|TRBD1
TGTGCCAGTAGGGACAGGGGTAAAGTAAAACTGTTTTTT
CASRDRGKVKLFF
>TRBV6-1|.|TRBJ2-7|.
TGTGCCAGCAGGTTAACTAGTAACGACTACGAGCAGTACTTC
CASRLTSNDYEQYF
>TRBV28|.|TRBJ1-1|.
TGTGCCAGCAGCCTAGTTGGTCCACCTGAAGCTTTCTTT
CASSLVGPPEAFF
>TRBV7-3|once|TRBJ1-3|.
TGTGCCAGCAGCTTAAAATTACTTGGAAACACCATATATTTT
CASSLKLLGNTIYF
>TRBV19|.|TRBJ2-2|TRBD1
TGTGCCAGTAGTATGGACAGGGGGCGCACCGGGGAGCTGTTTTTT
CASSMDRGRTGELFF
>TRBV5-1|.|TRBJ2-5|.
TGCGCCAGCAGCGGGGTGCAAGAGACCCAGTACTTC
CASSGVQETQYF
>TRBV7-9|.|TRBJ1-3|.
TGTGCCAGCAGCTTAGTCCCAGGGGCTGGCGGAAACACCATATATTTT
CASSLVPGAGGNTIYF
>TRBV29-1|once|TRBJ1-2|.
TGCAGCGTTGGCCCAGGGTTCTATGGCTACACCTTC
CSVGPGFYGYTF
>TRBV15|.|TRBJ1-1|TRBD1
TGTGCCACCAGCACCGACAGGGGCGGAAACACTGAAGCTTTCTTT
CATSTDRGGNTEAFF
>TRBV6-6|.|TRBJ2-3|TRBD1
TGTGCCAGCAGCACGGGACAGAGCACAGATACGCAGTATTTT
CASSTGQSTDTQYF
>TRBV18|.|TRBJ2-1|TRBD2
TGTGCCAGCTCATCGGGACTAAAAAGCTCCTACAATGAGCAGTTCTTC
CASSSGLKSSYNEQFF
>TRBV6-1|.|TRBJ1-1|.
TGTGCCAGCAGTGAAGTCGAGGGGCGCGGGAACACTGAAGCTTTCTTT
CASSEVEGRGNTEAFF
>TRBV11-2|.|TRBJ1-1|TRBD1
TGTGCCAGCAGTCGGACAGGGTTCACCACTGAAGCTTTCTTT
CASSRTGFTTEAFF
>TRBV27|.|TRBJ2-3|.
TGTGCCAGCAGTGACCGAAGAGAGTACACAGATACGCAGTATTTT
CASSDRREYTDTQYF
>TRBV5-1|.|TRBJ2-5|.
TGCGCCAGCAGCCGAGACCGGGATCGAGAGACCCAGTACTTC
CASSRDRDRETQYF
>TRBV30|.|TRBJ1-6|.
TGTGCCTGGAGTAGACGAACGAGGTCACCCCTCCACTTT
CAWSRRTRSPLHF
>TRBV6-6|.|TRBJ2-3|.
TGTGCCAGCAGTTCGCAAATCACAGATACGCAGTATTTT
CASSSQITDTQYF
>TRBV5-6|.|TRBJ2-3|TRBD1
TGTGCCAGCAGCCCAGAGACAGGGCTACACACAGATACGCAGTATTTT
CASSPETGLHTDTQYF
>TRBV6-5|.|TRBJ1-4|.
TGTGCCAGCAGTTCCTTCGGGAGGGAAAAACTGTTTTTT
CASSSFGREKLFF
>TRBV5-5|.|TRBJ1-1|.
TGTGCCAGCAGCTTCCAGGGACCCCGTGAAGCTTTCTTT
CASSFQGPREAFF
>TRBV7-9|.|TRBJ1-1|.
TGTGCCAGCAGCGCGCGGCCAGGGATGAACACTGAAGCTTTCTTT
CASSARPGMNTEAFF
>TRBV4-3|.|TRBJ1-6|.
TGCGCCAGCAGCCAAGATTATGTGACAGAGAATTCACCCCTCCACTTT
CASSQDYVTENSPLHF
>TRBV6-5|.|TRBJ2-2|TRBD2
TGTGCCAGCAGTTCCCGAGGCGGGGGGAACACCGGGGAGCTGTTTTTT
CASSSRGGGNTGELFF
>TRBV25-1|.|TRBJ2-1|TRBD2
TGTGCCAGCAGTGATCCCTCGGGGGGGTCCTACAATGAGCAGTTCTTC
CASSDPSGGSYNEQFF
>TRBV11-3|.|TRBJ2-5|TRBD2
TGTGCCAGCAGCTTAAGCGGGGGCAGGCAAGAGACCCAGTACTTC
CASSLSGGRQETQYF
>TRBV4-2|.|TRBJ2-1|TRBD1
TGTGCCAGCAGCCAAGTCGGGACAGGGGGAAATGAGCAGTTCTTC
CASSQVGTGGNEQFF
>TRBV5-1|.|TRBJ2-2|TRBD2
TGCGCCAGCAGCCCTAAAGCGGGAGGGCCCGGGGGCACCGGGGAGCTGTTTTTT
CASSPKAGGPGGTGELFF
>TRBV14|.|TRBJ2-5|.
TGTGCCAGCAGCCAAGCAGAGACCCAGTACTTC
CASSQAETQYF
>TRBV5-6|once|TRBJ1-6|.
TGTGCCAGCAGCTTGCCGACTGAGTATAATTCACCCCTCCACTTT
CASSLPTEYNSPLHF
>TRBV10-2|once|TRBJ2-5|.
TGCGCCAGCAGTGAGTCGGTTGGGAGCGTAAGACAAGAGACCCAGTACTTC
CASSESVGSVRQETQYF
>TRBV11-3|.|TRBJ2-1|TRBD2
TGTGCCAGCAGCTTAGCCGGGACTAGCAGTCACAATGAGCAGTTCTTC
CASSLAGTSSHNEQFF
>TRBV5-1|.|TRBJ2-7|.
TGCGCCAGCAGCCGTGAATGGGAGGACGAGCAGTACTTC
CASSREWEDEQYF
>TRBV5-6|.|TRBJ2-7|.
TGTGCCAGCAGCGAATTCGACTACGAGCAGTACTTC
CASSEFDYEQYF
>TRBV11-2|.|TRBJ1-5|.
TGTGCCAGCAGCTGGGCTGGCAATCAGCCCCAGCATTTT
CASSWAGNQPQHF
>TRBV28|.|TRBJ2-2|TRBD2
TGTGCCAGCAGTTCCTCGAGCGGGACGAGGACCGGGGAGCTGTTTTTT
CASSSSSGTRTGELFF
>TRBV5-5|.|TRBJ1-3|.
TGTGCCAGCAGTTGGGACGGAGGATCTGGAAACACCATATATTTT
CASSWDGGSGNTIYF
>TRBV28|.|TRBJ2-7|TRBD1
TGTGCCAGCAGTCCTAAGGTAGGACAGGGGGCCTACGAGCAGTACTTC
CASSPKVGQGAYEQYF
>TRBV27|.|TRBJ2-7|.
TGTGCCAGCCGTAACGCCGGGACCCCCGTTTACGAGCAGTACTTC
CASRNAGTPVYEQYF
>TRBV7-8|.|TRBJ2-3|.
TGTGCCAGCAGCCCGTGGGCGTCAGATACGCAGTATTTT
CASSPWASDTQYF
>TRBV7-2|.|TRBJ2-5|.
TGTGCCAGCAGCTTAGGGTTGACGTCCCAGTACTTC
CASSLGLTSQYF
>TRBV7-2|.|TRBJ2-1|TRBD2
TGTGCCAGCAGCTTAGTTTATAGCGGGACGGAGCAGTTCTTC
CASSLVYSGTEQFF
>TRBV5-1|.|TRBJ2-1|TRBD2
TGCGCCAGCAGCTTGGTTAGCGGGAGCTACAATGAGCAGTTCTTC
CASSLVSGSYNEQFF
>TRBV10-1|.|TRBJ2-3|.
TGCGCCAGCAGTGAGGGGGACACAACAGATACGCAGTATTTT
CASSEGDTTDTQYF
>TRBV5-6|.|TRBJ2-5|TRBD1
TGTGCCAGCAGCTTGGTAGGCTGGACAGGGGGCTTATCAGAGACCCAGTACTTC
CASSLVGWTGGLSETQYF
>TRBV30|.|TRBJ1-1|.
TGTGCCTGGAGGGAGGGGGTTTTCGGGATGACGAACACTGAAGCTTTCTTT
CAWREGVFGMTNTEAFF
>TRBV6-6|.|TRBJ2-5|.
TGTGCCAGCAGTTACTTCGAATTGGCAGGACGAGAGACCCAGTACTTC
CASSYFELAGRETQYF
>TRBV19|once|TRBJ2-5|.
TGTGCCAGTAGTATCGGAGCCAAACAAGAGACCCAGTACTTC
CASSIGAKQETQYF
>TRBV5-3|.|TRBJ1-2|TRBD1
TGTGCCAGAAGCCAGACTGGACAGGGGGCGTCCGGCTACACCTTC
CARSQTGQGASGYTF
>TRBV5-1|.|TRBJ1-6|.
TGCGCCAGCATGGGGGGCTTCTCCTATAATTCACCCCTCCACTTT
CASMGGFSYNSPLHF
>TRBV2|.|TRBJ2-7|.
TGTGCCAGCAGTTCACAGGGAAACGAGCAGTACTTC
CASSSQGNEQYF
>TRBV27|.|TRBJ1-5|TRBD1
TGTGCCAGCAGTTCTAGGACAGGGACATTAACCAATCAGCCCCAGCATTTT
CASSSRTGTLTNQPQHF
>TRBV5-4|.|TRBJ2-1|.
TGTGCCAGCAGCCTTAGCGGATCGACCGCCTACAATGAGCAGTTCTTC
CASSLSGSTAYNEQFF
>TRBV9|.|TRBJ1-1|.
TGTGCCAGCAGCCCCCAGTCGGCGAACACTGAAGCTTTCTTT
CASSPQSANTEAFF